This TCR beta chain was observed in a study of low-dose radiotherapy and immunotherapy resistance in tumors. Study at large: Those assigned to Cohort 2 were treated with 1 Gy per fraction every two weeks (13 Gy in total over 26 weeks). Oral administration of aspirin 300 mg daily occurred for four cycles, commencing at cycle 1 day 1.

Ten or more counts support this clonotype. V was clipped by 1 base and J by 8 bases; unmatched bases: 8. The CDR3 is made up of 15 amino acids. From germline, CDR1 is LGHNA and CDR2 YNFKEQ. Time point here: after trial treatment. As for treatment: LDRT plus nivolumab, ipilimumab, low-dose cyclophosphamide and aspirin (RACIN trial). Eligible patients had advanced solid tumors lacking tumor-infiltrating lymphocytes. Primers targeting TRAV and TRBV primed first-strand cDNA, covering alpha and beta chains. TCR amplification used 20 to 25 PCR cycles, a constant-region primer and a V-primer adapter. TCRdb used MiXCR to reprocess the reads, holding one entry per CDR3 protein. This table holds tens of thousands of distinct CDR3 sequences, around 17% found once.

Sequencing was performed on PBMCs, taken after low-dose radiotherapy plus immunotherapy. V and J are TRBV4-2 and TRBJ1-5; 7 bases are shared with TRBD1. This TCR came from a male donor with prostate cancer. CDR3 in DNA: TGTGCCAGCAGCCAAGTCGCAACAGGGGAAGAGCCCCAGCATTTT. Amino acids: CASSQVATGEEPQHF.